The sequence of this T cell receptor (beta chain) was determined in a study of blood T cells in healthy people across ages. Whole-study findings and limits: The percentage of naive T cells correlated strongly with TCR beta diversity.

Sample-barcoded 5' priming and a J-beta primer mix drove a second PCR of roughly 6 to 12 cycles. TCRdb redid the calling of the 5' RACE reads with MiXCR, one entry per CDR3 protein. The sample gives around 1,600,000 distinct CDR3 sequences, 35% to 45% of which show up once; approximately 4.1% is in the top ten. The V gene end was trimmed by 7 bases and the J gene end by 4 bases; junction bases not matched to a gene: 10. Germline V gene lookup returns CDR1 SGHTA and CDR2 FQGNSA. This CDR3 has 16 amino acids. The people who gave samples were healthy Caucasians from Russia, aged 6 to 90. Worth noting for this clonotype: As yet, its antigen is unknown.

This chain joins TRBV7-2 and TRBJ2-2; 9 nucleotides line up with TRBD2. This clonotype originated in a woman between 18 and 29 years old in good health. The sequencing input was blood. CDR3 sequence (DNA): TGTGCCAGCACCAACAAGCGGGAGGTACCCACCGGGGAGCTGTTTTTT. Translated, it gives CASTNKREVPTGELFF.